The following is a T cell receptor beta chain sequence with its context. The source of the sample is a study of blood T cell repertoires in COVID-19. The repertoire was sequenced with immunoSEQ multiplex PCR; TCRdb's copy has only in-frame clones and lacks some. The table records approximately 200,000 clones, 65% to 90% of them present only once. The clonotype originates from a man in his forties or fifties with acute or convalescent COVID-19. Sequences were obtained from peripheral blood.

CDR3 protein: CASSAGTVYSNQPQHF. CDR3 in DNA: TGTGCCAGCAGTGCGGGGACAGTCTATAGCAATCAGCCCCAGCATTTT. The chain is built from TRBV6-1 and TRBJ1-5; 7 bases agree with TRBD1. Germline V gives CDR1 MNHNS, CDR2 SASEGT. After removal of 4 bases from V and 0 bases from J, the junction contained 6 bases not matched to a gene. The CDR3 consists of 16 residues.